This TCR beta chain was sequenced for a study of T cell changes during pregnancy in multiple sclerosis. This CDR3 spans 15 amino acids. Trimming removed 4 bases from V and 3 bases from J, with 17 bases in between. Germline V gene lookup returns CDR1 SGHRS and CDR2 YFSETQ. The data were produced by immunoSEQ multiplex PCR, yet TCRdb's version contains in-frame clones alone and is incomplete. The table lists tens of thousands of clones, 93% of them singletons. Here the sequenced sample was peripheral blood, taken in the second trimester of pregnancy. V usage is TRBV5-1 and J usage is TRBJ2-7; maybe TRBD1 (6 bases). The receptor comes from a female donor with multiple sclerosis, enrolled in a pregnancy study. CDR3 residues: CASSLDGTMVYEQYF. The CDR3 nucleotides are TGCGCCAGCAGCCTTGATGGGACAATGGTCTACGAGCAGTACTTC.